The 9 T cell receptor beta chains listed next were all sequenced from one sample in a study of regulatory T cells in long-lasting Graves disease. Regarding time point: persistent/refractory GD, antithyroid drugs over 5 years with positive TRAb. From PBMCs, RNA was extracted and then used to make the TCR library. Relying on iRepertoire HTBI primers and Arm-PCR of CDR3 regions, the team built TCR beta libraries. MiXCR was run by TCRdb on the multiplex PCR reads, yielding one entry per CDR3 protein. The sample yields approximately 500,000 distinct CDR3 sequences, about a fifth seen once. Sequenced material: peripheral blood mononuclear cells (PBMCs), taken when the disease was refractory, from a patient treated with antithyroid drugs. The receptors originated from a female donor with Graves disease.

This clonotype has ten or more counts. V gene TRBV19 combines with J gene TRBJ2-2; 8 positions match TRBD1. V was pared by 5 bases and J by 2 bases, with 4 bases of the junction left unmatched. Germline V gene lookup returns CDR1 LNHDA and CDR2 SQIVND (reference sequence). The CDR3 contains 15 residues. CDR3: CASSGQGLNTGELFF. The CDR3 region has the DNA TGTGCCAGTAGTGGACAGGGTCTTAACACCGGGGAGCTGTTTTTT.

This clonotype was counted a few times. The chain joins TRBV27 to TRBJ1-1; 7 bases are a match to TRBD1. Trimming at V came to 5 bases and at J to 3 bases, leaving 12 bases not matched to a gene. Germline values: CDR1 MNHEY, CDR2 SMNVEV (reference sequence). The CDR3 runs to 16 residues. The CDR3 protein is CASSPYGQDGDTEAFF. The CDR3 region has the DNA TGTGCCAGCAGTCCCTACGGACAGGATGGGGACACTGAAGCTTTCTTT.

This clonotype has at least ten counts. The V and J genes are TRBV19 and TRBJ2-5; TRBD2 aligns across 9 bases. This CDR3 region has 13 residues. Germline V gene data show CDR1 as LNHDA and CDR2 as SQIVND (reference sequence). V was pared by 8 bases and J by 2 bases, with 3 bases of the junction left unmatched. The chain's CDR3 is CASATSGQETQYF. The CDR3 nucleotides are TGTGCCAGTGCCACTAGCGGGCAAGAGACCCAGTACTTC.

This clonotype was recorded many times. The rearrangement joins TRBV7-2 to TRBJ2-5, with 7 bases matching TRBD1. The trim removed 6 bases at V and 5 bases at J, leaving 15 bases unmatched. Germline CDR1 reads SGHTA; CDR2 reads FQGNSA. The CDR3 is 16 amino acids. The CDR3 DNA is TGTGCCAGCAGGTCAAACAGGGGATCATTGGCGGAGACCCAGTACTTC. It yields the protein CASRSNRGSLAETQYF.

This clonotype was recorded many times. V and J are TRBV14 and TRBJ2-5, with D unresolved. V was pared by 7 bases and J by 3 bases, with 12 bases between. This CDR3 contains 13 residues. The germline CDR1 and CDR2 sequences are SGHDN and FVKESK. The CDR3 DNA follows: TGTGCCAGCAAATCAACGGCAGAAGAGACCCAGTACTTC. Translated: CASKSTAEETQYF.

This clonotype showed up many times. The CDR3 sequence is CATSDSGTYEQYF. The CDR3 region has the DNA TGTGCCACCAGTGATTCCGGGACCTACGAGCAGTACTTC. The chain employs TRBV24-1 and TRBJ2-7, with a tentative D call TRBD2 (5 bases). The CDR3 is made up of 13 amino acids. V dropped 2 bases and J dropped 2 bases, with 6 bases sitting between them. Germline V CDR1 and CDR2: KGHDR, SFDVKD.

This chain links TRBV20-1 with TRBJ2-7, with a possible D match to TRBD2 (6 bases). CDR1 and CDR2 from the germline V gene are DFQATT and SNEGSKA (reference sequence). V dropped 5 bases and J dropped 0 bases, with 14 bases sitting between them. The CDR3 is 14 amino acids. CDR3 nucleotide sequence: TGCAGTGCTTGGGGGGACTTAAGCTCCTACGAGCAGTACTTC. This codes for CSAWGDLSSYEQYF.

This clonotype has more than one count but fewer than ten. CDR3: CASSQDGTSGNTIYF. The CDR3, as DNA: TGTGCCAGCAGTCAGGACGGGACCTCTGGAAACACCATATATTTT. The chain links TRBV3-1 to TRBJ1-3; TRBD1 might be the D (5 bases). The CDR3 totals 15 residues. Trimming took 6 bases from V and 0 from J, leaving 12 bases between them. Germline V gives CDR1 LGHDT, CDR2 YNNKEL (reference sequence).

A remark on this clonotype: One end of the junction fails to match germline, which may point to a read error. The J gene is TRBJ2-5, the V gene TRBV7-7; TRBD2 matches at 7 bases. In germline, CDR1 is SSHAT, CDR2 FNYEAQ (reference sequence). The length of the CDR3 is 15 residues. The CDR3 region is CASSPAGAPQETQYF. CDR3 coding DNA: TGTGCTAGCAGCCCTGCGGGAGCGCCCCAAGAGACCCAGTACTTC.